This section outlines one T cell receptor (beta chain) sequence together with its context. The V gene's germline CDR1 is LNHDA and CDR2 SQIVND (reference sequence). CDR3 length equals 16 residues. V shed 5 bases and J 0 bases; nucleotides not matched to a gene: 5. TCRdb reanalysed the 5' RACE reads using MiXCR and keeps one entry per CDR3 protein. The table has about 80,000 distinct CDR3 sequences, 15% to 20% seen once; the top ten hold under 7.5%. Someone pulled total RNA out of unfractionated whole blood. This sample was taken from a study of human T cells and chemical hapten exposure. This chain joins TRBV19 and TRBJ2-2, with 8 bases that match TRBD1. This receptor was identified in a female donor in good health. The CDR3, as DNA: TGTGCCAGTAGTCCGGGACAGGAGACGAACACCGGGGAGCTGTTTTTT. Translated, it gives CASSPGQETNTGELFF. The whole variable domain, remainder taken from reference TRBV19 and TRBJ2-2, is DGGITQSPKYLFRKEGQNVTLSCEQNLNHDAMYWYRQDPGQGLRLIYYSQIVNDFQKGDIAEGYSVSREKKESFPLTVTSAQKNPTAFYLCASSPGQETNTGELFFGEGSRLTVL.